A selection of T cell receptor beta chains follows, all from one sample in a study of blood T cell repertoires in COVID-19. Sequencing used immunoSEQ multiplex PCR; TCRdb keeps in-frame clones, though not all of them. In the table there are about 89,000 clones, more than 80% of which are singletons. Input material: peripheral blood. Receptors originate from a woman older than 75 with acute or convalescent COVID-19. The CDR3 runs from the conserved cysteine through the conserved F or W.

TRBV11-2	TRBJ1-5	CASSFLGEPQHF
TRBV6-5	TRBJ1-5	CASKGGGRGNQPQHF
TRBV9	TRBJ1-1	CASSPGQGVTEAFF
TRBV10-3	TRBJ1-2	CAISESQTVYGYTF
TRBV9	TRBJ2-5	CASSVMGGQETQYF
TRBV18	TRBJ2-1	CASSPDWGGNEQFF
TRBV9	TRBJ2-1	CASSASGLLSYNEQFF
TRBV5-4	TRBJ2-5	CASTRASGSRVETQYF
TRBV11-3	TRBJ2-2	CASSLGAGTGETGELFF
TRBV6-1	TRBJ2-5	CASSEGLAAEETQYF
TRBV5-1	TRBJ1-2	CASSIGGDRVLSGYTF
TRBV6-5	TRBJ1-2	CASSYVPQGYGYTF
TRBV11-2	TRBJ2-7	CASSKLPGQTYEQYF
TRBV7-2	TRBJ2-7	CASSLGLSSYEQYF
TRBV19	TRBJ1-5	CASSLTGGANQPQHF
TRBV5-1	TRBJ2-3	CASSSGLAITDTQYF
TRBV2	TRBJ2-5	CASSGLAGGASETQYF
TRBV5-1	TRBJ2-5	CASSLVVGQGASTQYF
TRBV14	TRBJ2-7	CASSQFDEQYF
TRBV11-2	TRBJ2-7	CASGPGVIPSGKGYEQYF
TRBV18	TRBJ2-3	CASSPSTDTQYF
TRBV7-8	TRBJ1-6	CASSLLIGANSPLHF